This entry lists 16 T cell receptor beta chains sequenced from one sample in a study of monozygotic twins with inflammatory bowel disease. TCRdb reprocessed the 5' RACE reads and keeps a single row for each CDR3 protein, giving no DNA. The sample holds 200,000 to 250,000 distinct CDR3 sequences. Sequences were obtained from blood. The source of these receptors is a human donor with ulcerative colitis or Crohn's disease, or a healthy co-twin of an affected twin (not recorded which).

J is TRBJ2-3 and V is TRBV10-3. CDR3 length: 12 amino acids. Germline V gene sequence: CDR1 ENHRY, CDR2 SYGVKD. The CDR3 loop is CAISFDRDTQYF.

The chain couples TRBV20-1 to TRBJ2-1; TCRdb selects TRBD2, and the lack of DNA leaves this call unchecked. The CDR3 spans 19 residues. The germline CDR1 and CDR2 sequences are DFQATT and SNEGSKA (reference sequence). CDR3 sequence reads: CSAANRTSGSLWGYNEQFF.

The genes are TRBV5-1 and TRBJ2-3; as DNA is missing, the TRBD2 call by TCRdb cannot be tested. This CDR3 comprises 18 residues. CDR1 SGHRS and CDR2 YFSETQ come from the germline V gene. The CDR3 spells CASSRAGVAGGAADTQYF.

CDR3 region: CASSYSTGRKNEKLFF. V is TRBV6-5 and J is TRBJ1-4; there is no DNA to check the TCRdb D call of TRBD1. The CDR3 loop spans 16 amino acids. Germline values: CDR1 MNHEY, CDR2 SVGAGI.

This chain uses TRBV3-1 with TRBJ2-2. The CDR3 extends over 14 amino acids. Germline assignment: CDR1 LGHDT and CDR2 YNNKEL (reference sequence). The CDR3: CASSQAGSTGELFF.

V is TRBV18 and J is TRBJ2-5. The CDR3 length is 14 residues. The germline V gene has CDR1 KGHSH and CDR2 LQKENI. The CDR3 loop is CASSPPRYQETQYF.

This chain uses TRBV28 with TRBJ2-2; the TRBD1 assignment by TCRdb is unverifiable without DNA. The CDR3 runs 16 residues. CDR1 MDHEN and CDR2 SYDVKM come from the germline V gene. CDR3 residues: CASSSPGQGKTGELFF.

The rearrangement joins TRBV18 to TRBJ1-2; without DNA, the TCRdb call of TRBD1 cannot be checked. The CDR3 runs to 14 residues. The germline CDR1 and CDR2 sequences are KGHSH and LQKENI. This CDR3 reads CASSPGQGLVGYTF.

The gene calls are TRBV30 and TRBJ2-1. Germline lookup yields CDR1 GTSNPN and CDR2 SVGIG (reference sequence). This CDR3 is built from 15 residues. This CDR3 reads CAWSYLKSTYNEQFF.

V and J are TRBV7-9 and TRBJ2-1; TCRdb's assignment of TRBD1 cannot be checked, as there is no DNA. The CDR3 runs to 16 residues. Germline CDR1 is SEHNR and CDR2 is FQNEAQ (reference sequence). The CDR3 loop is CASSLGGQGRVNEQFF.

The chain links TRBV5-1 to TRBJ2-2; the D call from TCRdb, TRBD1, cannot be confirmed without DNA. This CDR3 spans 14 amino acids. Per the germline V gene, CDR1 is SGHRS and CDR2 is YFSETQ. The chain's CDR3 is CASSLGTDTGELFF.

The chain combines TRBV5-1 with TRBJ2-2; no DNA is available, so the TRBD2 call from TCRdb remains unchecked. The CDR3 covers 14 residues. In germline, CDR1 is SGHRS, CDR2 YFSETQ. The CDR3 is CASSGLADTGELFF.

This chain connects TRBV7-2 to TRBJ2-7; lacking DNA, the TRBD2 call made by TCRdb goes unchecked. Germline values: CDR1 SGHTA, CDR2 FQGNSA. The CDR3 contains 16 residues. CDR3: CASSSSPSGTNYEQYF.

The chain employs TRBV5-8 and TRBJ1-2; TCRdb's D gene call, TRBD1, goes unchecked for lack of DNA. Per the germline V gene, CDR1 is SGHTS and CDR2 is YDEGEE. The CDR3 runs 15 residues. The CDR3 loop is CASSLEPGRNYGYTF.

V and J are TRBV20-1 and TRBJ2-3; TCRdb's D gene call, TRBD1, goes unchecked for lack of DNA. The CDR3 runs to 12 residues. Germline CDR1 and CDR2: DFQATT and SNEGSKA (reference sequence). The CDR3 loop reads CSARQGADTQYF.

The chain couples TRBV7-9 to TRBJ2-1. CDR1 and CDR2 (germline): SEHNR, FQNEAQ (reference sequence). This CDR3 is 12 amino acids long. The CDR3 here is CASSLGLGEQFF.